This T cell receptor beta chain originates from a study of T cells in Graves' hyperthyroidism and ophthalmopathy. This CDR3 is built from 16 residues. CDR1 is SGHDT and CDR2 is YYEEEE in the germline V gene. Germline trimming cut 5 bases from V and 4 bases from J; bases unmatched to any gene: 12. Regions amplified from RNA transcripts were the TCR beta CDR3 regions. HTBI primers were used for first-round RT-PCR of the TCR CDR3. TCRdb itself ran the multiplex PCR reads through MiXCR, one entry per CDR3 protein. This repertoire shows 490,000 or so distinct CDR3 sequences, around 20% found once; its top ten account for about 45%. Patients with ophthalmopathy all had a Clinical Activity Score of at least 3, a NOSPECS grade of at least 4 and duration under 3 months. The study excluded patients with uncontrolled infection, other autoimmune disease, pregnancy or lactation.

The chain links TRBV5-6 to TRBJ2-5; 9 bases match TRBD2. This TCR was sampled from a man in his forties with Graves' ophthalmopathy. Sequencing was done on a sample of blood. In DNA form, the CDR3 reads TGTGCCAGCAGTACCACGGGACTAGCTTTTCGAGAGACCCAGTACTTC. Residues: CASSTTGLAFRETQYF. Drawing the rest from reference TRBV5-6 and TRBJ2-5, the complete variable domain is DAGVTQSPTHLIKTRGQQVTLRCSPKSGHDTVSWYQQALGQGPQFIFQYYEEEERQRGNFPDRFSGHQFPNYSSELNVNALLLGDSALYLCASSTTGLAFRETQYFGPGTRLLVL.